This T cell receptor beta chain was recovered during a study of identical twins. Unique molecular identifiers were present on cDNA, and template switching added a universal primer site. TCRdb used MiXCR to reprocess the 5' RACE reads, holding one entry per CDR3 protein. The profile shows 690,000 or so distinct CDR3 sequences, more than 6.5% of them singletons. The CDR3 runs to 13 residues. V lost 2 bases to trimming and J lost 7 bases, with 11 bases between them. The V gene's germline CDR1 is MDHEN and CDR2 SYDVKM. For this clonotype: Its antigen is not known.

Broader study findings: Sequences that were beta out-of-frame showed weaker excess twin sharing. Abundant beta clonotypes from cord blood had fewer insertions, unlike memory repertoires, which showed none.

These sequences were also reported in another study, on yellow fever vaccine responses in identical twins.

This TCR was recovered from a woman aged 18-29 years in good health. The sample taken for sequencing was PBMCs. The chain links TRBV28 to TRBJ1-2; D may be TRBD1 (6 bases). The CDR3 region is CASSLIQGSGYTF. CDR3 in DNA: TGTGCCAGCAGTTTAATACAGGGTTCTGGCTACACCTTC.